This entry lists 23 T cell receptor beta chains sequenced from one sample in a study of control samples from healthy donors and cancer patients (dated by TCRdb to 2018 to 2021). Receptors were amplified or captured by the immunoSEQ multiplex PCR assay. Drawn from immuneACCESS, this table holds only the in-frame rearrangements with V and J called that TCRdb kept. Clones are partly lost; checked studies trace under half to an unresolved V gene and leave the rest unexplained. The sample table contains 120,000 to 150,000 clones; only one count was recorded for roughly 94% of them. The top ten clones comprise 10% to 15% of the sample. Sample: blood. The origin of the receptors is a man in his forties in good health.

This chain uses TRBV10-1 with TRBJ2-1, with 10 bases that match TRBD1. Germline V gene data show CDR1 as WNHNN and CDR2 as SYGVQD (reference sequence). The CDR3 is made up of 16 amino acids. V was pared by 2 bases and J by 7 bases, with 8 bases of the junction left unmatched. The CDR3 sequence: CASSETGTGVRNEQFF. DNA for the CDR3: TGCGCCAGCAGTGAGACCGGGACAGGGGTTAGGAATGAGCAGTTCTTC.

The chain recombines TRBV28 with TRBJ2-1, with D hard to call. The ends were cut back, 6 bases at V and 5 bases at J, with 11 bases in the middle. This CDR3 is 13 amino acids long. Germline V CDR1 and CDR2: MDHEN, SYDVKM. The CDR3 nucleotides are TGTGCCAGCAGGCAGAACTCTAACAATGAGCAGTTCTTC. Translated: CASRQNSNNEQFF.

This chain connects TRBV27 to TRBJ2-1; D remains unclear. V was shortened by 4 bases and J by 6 bases, with 7 bases between the two germline ends. CDR1 and CDR2 from the germline V gene are MNHEY and SMNVEV (reference sequence). The CDR3 extends over 12 amino acids. The CDR3 region is CASSSRSNEQFF. CDR3 nucleotide sequence: TGTGCCAGCAGTTCCCGGAGCAATGAGCAGTTCTTC.

The gene calls are TRBV7-8 and TRBJ2-5; perhaps D is TRBD1 or TRBD2 (5 bases each). The ends were cut back, 6 bases at V and 4 bases at J, with 18 bases in the middle. The CDR3 contains 15 residues. Germline values: CDR1 SGHVS, CDR2 FQNEAQ. The CDR3 DNA follows: TGTGCCAGCAGACGGGACCGAGAAAGACGAGAGACCCAGTACTTC. As protein: CASRRDRERRETQYF. The full variable domain, with the rest looked up from reference TRBV7-8 and TRBJ2-5, is GAGVSQSPRYKVAKRGQDVALRCDPISGHVSLFWYQQALGQGPEFLTYFQNEAQLDKSGLPSDRFFAERPEGSVSTLKIQRTQQEDSAVYLCASRRDRERRETQYFGPGTRLLVL.

This clone was found once. V usage is TRBV7-9 and J usage is TRBJ2-7; 13 positions match TRBD2. This CDR3 region has 18 residues. The germline gives CDR1 SEHNR, CDR2 FQNEAQ (reference sequence). V lost 5 bases, J lost 4 bases, and 14 bases stayed unmatched. In nucleotides, the CDR3 is TGTGCCAGCAGCCCGGACCGACTAGCGGGAGGACGGGGGTACGAGCAGTACTTC. It translates to CASSPDRLAGGRGYEQYF. Based on the CDR3 plus reference TRBV7-9 and TRBJ2-7, the full variable domain is DTGVSQNPRHKITKRGQNVTFRCDPISEHNRLYWYRQTLGQGPEFLTYFQNEAQLEKSRLLSDRFSAERPKGSFSTLEIQRTEQGDSAMYLCASSPDRLAGGRGYEQYFGPGTRLTVT.

This clone was found many times. The chain joins TRBV4-3 to TRBJ2-1; D is unresolved. Trimming cost V 0 bases and J 3 bases, with 12 bases left between them. The CDR3 sequence is 16 residues long. Germline V gene data show CDR1 as LGHNA and CDR2 as YSLEER. The CDR3 spells CASSQDESRVYNEQFF. CDR3 sequence (DNA): TGCGCCAGCAGCCAAGATGAGTCTCGGGTCTACAATGAGCAGTTCTTC.

The count of this clone is one. The chain links TRBV9 to TRBJ1-1; 10 bases fit TRBD1. V lost 2 bases to trimming and J lost 7 bases; unmatched junction nucleotides: 2. Germline values: CDR1 SGDLS, CDR2 YYNGEE. This CDR3 contains 13 residues. The CDR3 protein is CASSVGDRGEAFF. The CDR3, as DNA: TGTGCCAGCAGCGTGGGGGACAGGGGTGAAGCTTTCTTT.

The J gene is TRBJ1-5, the V gene TRBV6-5; 7 nucleotides line up with TRBD1. The CDR3 is made up of 15 amino acids. Germline CDR1 MNHEY, CDR2 SVGAGI. Trimming at V came to 6 bases and at J to 0 bases, leaving 5 bases not matched to a gene. The CDR3 protein is CASRLDRDSNQPQHF. The CDR3 bases are TGTGCCAGCAGGCTTGACAGGGATAGCAATCAGCCCCAGCATTTT.

For the CDR3, the DNA is TGTGCCAGCAGGGCAGGGGTTCTTACCGGGGAGCTGTTTTTT. This codes for CASRAGVLTGELFF. The V call is TRBV27, the J call TRBJ2-2; a weak D match, TRBD1 (6 bases). From germline, CDR1 is MNHEY and CDR2 SMNVEV (reference sequence). V was clipped by 6 bases and J by 5 bases, with 13 bases between them. The CDR3 sequence is 14 residues long.

J is TRBJ1-1 and V is TRBV9; a weak D match, TRBD1 (5 bases). Germline CDR1 is SGDLS and CDR2 is YYNGEE. V lost 3 bases and J lost 1, with 10 bases in between. The CDR3 consists of 14 residues. The CDR3 DNA is TGTGCCAGCAGCGCGGGACTCAGGAACACTGAAGCTTTCTTT. Its translation is CASSAGLRNTEAFF.

CDR3: CASSSTNQETQYF. The CDR3 DNA reads as TGTGCCAGCAGCTCGACCAATCAAGAGACCCAGTACTTC. The chain links TRBV5-5 to TRBJ2-5; D is unclear. CDR1 and CDR2 from the germline V gene are SGHKS and YYEKEE (reference sequence). The V end lost 3 bases, the J end lost 2 bases, and 8 bases lay between the germline ends. CDR3 length: 13 residues.

The rearrangement links TRBV5-6 to TRBJ1-2; D perhaps matches TRBD1 (6 bases). This CDR3 has 15 residues. Per germline, CDR1 SGHDT and CDR2 YYEEEE. Between the trimmed V and J ends, which lost 2 bases and 0 bases, there was a span of 11 bases. As DNA, the CDR3 is TGTGCCAGCAGCTTACAGGGAGGTTCTAACTATGGCTACACCTTC. Translation: CASSLQGGSNYGYTF.

This clone was counted between two and nine times. The genes are TRBV4-3 and TRBJ2-7, with TRBD1 matching over 11 bases. The CDR3 runs 15 residues. Germline V gene data show CDR1 as LGHNA and CDR2 as YSLEER. With 1 base clipped from V and 5 bases from J, the junction kept 4 bases outside the gene matches. CDR3: CASSQGTGGFDEQYF. Here the CDR3 DNA reads TGCGCCAGCAGCCAAGGGACAGGGGGCTTCGACGAGCAGTACTTC.

The rearrangement joins TRBV7-2 to TRBJ2-7; perhaps TRBD2 as D (6 bases). CDR3 length equals 16 residues. V was pared by 0 bases and J by 0 bases, with 12 bases between. The germline CDR1 and CDR2 sequences are SGHTA and FQGNSA. CDR3 sequence reads: CASSLARRAASYEQYF. In nucleotides, the CDR3 is TGTGCCAGCAGCTTAGCGAGGAGGGCTGCCTCCTACGAGCAGTACTTC.

The chain has TRBV10-3 and TRBJ1-6; D is ambiguous. CDR3 length: 12 residues. The V gene lost 8 bases and the J gene lost 7 bases, with 9 bases spanning the gap. Germline V gene sequence: CDR1 ENHRY, CDR2 SYGVKD. CDR3 sequence (DNA): TGTGCCATCGGGAATTCCAATTCACCCCTCCACTTT. Residues: CAIGNSNSPLHF.

The gene calls are TRBV4-3 and TRBJ2-6; D remains unclear. Germline CDR1 reads LGHNA; CDR2 reads YSLEER. The germline V and J ends were trimmed by 1 base and 2 bases, with 12 bases remaining between them. There are 17 residues in the CDR3. CDR3 sequence: CASSQGGFVAGANVLTF. CDR3 in DNA: TGCGCCAGCAGCCAAGGAGGTTTCGTTGCTGGGGCCAACGTCCTGACTTTC.

This sequence joins TRBV28 and TRBJ1-2, with no clear D. The V end was cut by 5 bases, the J end by 0 bases, with 7 bases between. This CDR3 spans 13 amino acids. CDR1 is MDHEN and CDR2 is SYDVKM in the germline V gene. CDR3 sequence: CASSRGANYGYTF. In DNA form, the CDR3 reads TGTGCCAGCAGTCGGGGAGCTAACTATGGCTACACCTTC.

This rearrangement joins TRBV24-1 to TRBJ1-1, with a possible D match to TRBD1 (6 bases). The V end was cut by 8 bases, the J end by 5 bases, with 14 bases between. The CDR3 is made up of 13 amino acids. The germline V gene encodes CDR1 KGHDR and CDR2 SFDVKD. The CDR3 nucleotides read TGTGCCACCAAACAGGGTAGTGGAACTGAAGCTTTCTTT. Encoded protein: CATKQGSGTEAFF.

This clone was recorded only once. The J gene is TRBJ2-7, the V gene TRBV2; 7 positions match TRBD1. V dropped 8 bases and J dropped 3; count of bases not matched to a gene: 10. The CDR3 is 14 residues long. Germline loops: CDR1 SNHLY, CDR2 FYNNEI. CDR3 sequence: CASAPGTERYEQYF. CDR3 coding DNA: TGTGCCAGCGCGCCCGGGACAGAACGCTACGAGCAGTACTTC.

The chain combines TRBV5-1 with TRBJ1-3; 8 nucleotides match TRBD1. The CDR3 runs to 17 residues. V lost 4 bases, J lost 0 bases, and 9 bases stayed unmatched. Germline lookup yields CDR1 SGHRS and CDR2 YFSETQ. The CDR3 sequence is CASSLRQGTNSGNTIYF. CDR3 nucleotides: TGCGCCAGCAGCCTACGACAGGGGACAAACTCTGGAAACACCATATATTTT. Full variable domain (remainder filled in from reference TRBV5-1 and TRBJ1-3): KAGVTQTPRYLIKTRGQQVTLSCSPISGHRSVSWYQQTPGQGLQFLFEYFSETQRNKGNFPGRFSGRQFSNSRSEMNVSTLELGDSALYLCASSLRQGTNSGNTIYFGEGSWLTVV.

This clone was recorded only once. This rearrangement joins TRBV3-1 (or the pseudogene TRBV3-2) to TRBJ1-5; 9 bases are a match to TRBD1. Unmatched junction bases numbered 4, after V lost 3 bases and J lost 4 bases. Germline lookup yields CDR1 LGHDT and CDR2 YNNKEL (reference sequence). CDR3 size: 15 residues. CDR3 nucleotide sequence: TGTGCCAGCAGCCAGTCGGGACAGGGAAATCAGCCCCAGCATTTT. Its translation: CASSQSGQGNQPQHF.

The V call is TRBV3-1 (or the pseudogene TRBV3-2), the J call TRBJ1-4, with no clear D. CDR1 is LGHDT, CDR2 YNNKEL, per germline (reference sequence). V lost 1 base, J lost 10 bases, and 7 bases lay in between. This CDR3 has 12 amino acids. Here the CDR3 reads CASSQVSGKLFF. The CDR3 region has the DNA TGTGCCAGCAGCCAAGTATCTGGAAAACTGTTTTTT.

The V and J genes are TRBV5-1 and TRBJ1-3, with 9 positions matching TRBD1. Germline assignment: CDR1 SGHRS and CDR2 YFSETQ. The junction had 3 bases not matched to a gene; V was cut back by 4 bases and J by 4 bases. This CDR3 has 14 residues. The chain's CDR3 is CASSPDRGGNTIYF. The CDR3, as DNA: TGCGCCAGCAGCCCGGACAGGGGAGGAAACACCATATATTTT.